This T cell receptor (beta chain) was identified during a study of blood T cell repertoires in COVID-19. Authors' analysis steps: For nucleated cells, counts were estimated from reference gene primer amplification. TCRdb's table, derived via immunoSEQ multiplex PCR, lists solely in-frame clones and lacks some. The DNA was the basis for D and trimming; V, J and clone size are from that table. The sample has over 100,000 clones, 82% seen once; the top ten hold about 5%. Sequencing input: peripheral blood. The receptor comes from a woman aged 70-85 years with acute or convalescent COVID-19.

CDR3 amino acids: CATPTGTEAFF. CDR3 sequence (DNA): TGTGCCACCCCAACAGGGACTGAAGCTTTCTTT. This chain connects TRBV19 to TRBJ1-1; possible D gene TRBD1, 6 bases. The CDR3 totals 11 residues. The germline V gene encodes CDR1 LNHDA and CDR2 SQIVND (reference sequence). V was trimmed by 10 bases and J by 5 bases, leaving 11 bases between them.